These T cell receptor beta chains were read from a single sample in a study of cytomegalovirus exposure and HLA in healthy donors. Assay: immunoSEQ multiplex PCR; the TCRdb copy retains only in-frame clones and omits some. Of tens of thousands of clones detected, roughly 80% appear once; the ten largest clones hold 2.1%. Sequencing was done on a sample of PBMCs. Every receptor here comes from a man younger than 35 in good health and CMV-seronegative. Both conserved end residues are part of each CDR3. D genes are given only for firm matches. Rows may omit the clone size; those that give it use once, few, many or a size class.

V	size	D	J	CDR3	DNA
TRBV13	.	.	TRBJ2-3	CASSLRDYQGLTDTQYF	TGTGCCAGCAGCCTCCGGGACTACCAGGGGTTGACAGATACGCAGTATTTT
TRBV5-8	.	TRBD1	TRBJ2-5	CASSPGQAVETQYF	TGTGCCAGCAGCCCGGGACAGGCGGTGGAGACCCAGTACTTC
TRBV9	.	.	TRBJ2-7	CASSLGLLSSYEQYF	TGTGCCAGCAGCTTGGGACTTCTGAGCTCCTACGAGCAGTACTTC
TRBV9	.	.	TRBJ2-5	CASSVDSFSETQYF	TGTGCCAGCAGCGTAGATTCGTTTTCGGAGACCCAGTACTTC
TRBV13	.	.	TRBJ1-1	CASSPPEGRTEAFF	TGTGCCAGCAGCCCCCCGGAAGGGAGGACTGAAGCTTTCTTT
TRBV2	.	.	TRBJ1-3	CASRYPQGGTGNTIYF	TGTGCCAGCAGATACCCACAGGGAGGGACTGGAAACACCATATATTTT
TRBV27	few	TRBD1	TRBJ1-6	CASSRTTGGQGSPLHF	TGTGCCAGCAGTCGAACCACAGGGGGGCAGGGTTCACCCCTCCACTTT
TRBV19	few	TRBD2	TRBJ2-1	CASSLAGARNEQFF	TGTGCCAGTAGCTTAGCGGGGGCACGCAATGAGCAGTTCTTC
TRBV18	.	.	TRBJ2-2	CASSPDRLHTGELFF	TGTGCCAGCTCACCGGACAGACTTCACACCGGGGAGCTGTTTTTT
TRBV7-9	.	.	TRBJ2-7	CASSLGADEQYF	TGTGCCAGCAGCTTAGGGGCCGACGAGCAGTACTTC
TRBV5-1	.	TRBD1	TRBJ1-1	CASSPSGTGTTEAFF	TGCGCCAGCAGCCCATCCGGGACAGGGACCACTGAAGCTTTCTTT
TRBV15	.	.	TRBJ1-1	CATSRGNRGQNTEAFF	TGTGCCACCAGCAGAGGTAATCGGGGACAGAACACTGAAGCTTTCTTT
TRBV2	few	.	TRBJ2-5	CASSDGVRGPQETQYF	TGTGCCAGCAGTGACGGGGTCAGGGGTCCCCAAGAGACCCAGTACTTC
TRBV29-1	.	.	TRBJ2-7	CSVRPTGKGAEQYF	TGCAGCGTGCGCCCCACCGGTAAGGGAGCCGAGCAGTACTTC
TRBV6-6	.	.	TRBJ1-4	CASRGTATNEKLFF	TGTGCCAGCAGGGGCACCGCAACTAATGAAAAACTGTTTTTT
TRBV7-9	.	TRBD2	TRBJ2-1	CASSPSGSSYNEQFF	TGTGCCAGCAGTCCGAGCGGGAGCTCCTACAATGAGCAGTTCTTC
TRBV19	few	.	TRBJ2-1	CASSQGRGNEQFF	TGTGCCAGTAGCCAGGGGAGGGGCAATGAGCAGTTCTTC
TRBV7-8	few	.	TRBJ2-7	CASSLEGQGRYEQYF	TGTGCCAGCAGCTTAGAAGGTCAGGGGAGATACGAGCAGTACTTC
TRBV30	once	.	TRBJ2-2	CAWSVTPNTGELFF	TGTGCCTGGAGTGTGACTCCTAACACCGGGGAGCTGTTTTTT
TRBV30	.	.	TRBJ2-7	CAWQVPSAIYEQYF	TGTGCCTGGCAAGTCCCTAGCGCGATCTACGAGCAGTACTTC
TRBV19	once	TRBD2	TRBJ2-5	CASSGGLAGLGETQYF	TGTGCCAGTAGTGGTGGACTAGCGGGGCTGGGTGAGACCCAGTACTTC
TRBV7-9	.	TRBD1	TRBJ1-5	CASSVGQGMGNQPQHF	TGTGCCAGCAGCGTAGGACAGGGTATGGGCAATCAGCCCCAGCATTTT
TRBV5-1	.	.	TRBJ2-7	CASSTPSGTTYEQYF	TGCGCCAGCAGCACTCCTTCCGGGACAACCTACGAGCAGTACTTC
TRBV30	.	TRBD2	TRBJ2-6	CAWSHSGSGANVLTF	TGTGCCTGGAGTCATAGCGGGAGCGGGGCCAACGTCCTGACTTTC
TRBV7-9	.	TRBD1	TRBJ1-2	CASSLERTGLGGYTF	TGTGCCAGCAGCTTAGAAAGGACAGGGCTTGGGGGCTACACCTTC
TRBV30	.	TRBD1	TRBJ2-1	CAWSSGQGLGQFREQFF	TGTGCCTGGAGTTCGGGACAGGGCCTGGGACAATTCCGTGAGCAGTTCTTC
TRBV10-2	.	TRBD1	TRBJ1-6	CASKTPGQGNSPLHF	TGCGCCAGCAAAACGCCGGGACAGGGCAATTCACCCCTCCACTTT
TRBV9	few	TRBD1	TRBJ1-2	CASSARDRGREGYTF	TGTGCCAGCAGCGCACGGGACAGGGGGCGCGAGGGCTACACCTTC
TRBV14	few	.	TRBJ1-5	CASSQGGPSNQPQHF	TGTGCCAGCAGCCAGGGGGGACCCTCCAATCAGCCCCAGCATTTT
TRBV18	.	.	TRBJ1-5	CASSPPEVESNQPQHF	TGTGCCAGCTCACCACCCGAGGTAGAATCCAATCAGCCCCAGCATTTT
TRBV7-6	.	.	TRBJ1-1	CASSFTGHNTEAFF	TGTGCCAGCAGCTTTACAGGGCACAACACTGAAGCTTTCTTT
TRBV4-2	.	.	TRBJ1-1	CASSQGAELEAFF	TGTGCCAGCAGCCAAGGCGCCGAACTTGAAGCTTTCTTT
TRBV7-9	.	.	TRBJ2-3	CASSLGGATDTQYF	TGTGCCAGCAGCTTAGGGGGAGCCACAGATACGCAGTATTTT
TRBV5-1	.	.	TRBJ2-5	CASSLVPGRVGETQYF	TGCGCCAGCAGCTTGGTTCCAGGCAGGGTGGGAGAGACCCAGTACTTC
TRBV5-4	once	.	TRBJ1-2	CASRAEGDSIYGYTF	TGTGCCAGCAGGGCCGAAGGGGATTCAATCTATGGCTACACCTTC
TRBV6-5	.	.	TRBJ1-5	CASSYDENQPQHF	TGTGCCAGCAGTTACGATGAGAATCAGCCCCAGCATTTT